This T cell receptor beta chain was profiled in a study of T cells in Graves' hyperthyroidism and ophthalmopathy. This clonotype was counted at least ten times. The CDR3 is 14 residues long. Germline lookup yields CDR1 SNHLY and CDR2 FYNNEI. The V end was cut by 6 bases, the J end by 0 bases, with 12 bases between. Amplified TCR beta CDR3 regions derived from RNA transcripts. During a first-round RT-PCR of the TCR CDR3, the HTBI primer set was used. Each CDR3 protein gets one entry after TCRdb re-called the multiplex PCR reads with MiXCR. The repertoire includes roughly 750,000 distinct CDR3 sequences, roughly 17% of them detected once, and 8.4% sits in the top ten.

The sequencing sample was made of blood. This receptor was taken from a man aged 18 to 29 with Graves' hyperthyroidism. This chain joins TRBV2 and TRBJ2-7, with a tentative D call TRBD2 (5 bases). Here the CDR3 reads CASRARGSSYEQYF. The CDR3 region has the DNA TGTGCCAGCAGAGCTCGTGGGAGCTCCTACGAGCAGTACTTC.